The 22 T cell receptor beta chains presented below share a single source sample, sequenced in a study of blood T cell repertoires in COVID-19. Data came from immunoSEQ multiplex PCR; TCRdb stores just in-frame clones and leaves some out. Found here are over 85,000 clones, roughly 90% of them singletons; the top ten hold less than 9%. The sequenced material came from peripheral blood. The receptors stem from a man between 60 and 70 years old with acute or convalescent COVID-19.

The rearrangement joins TRBV20-1 to TRBJ2-3; 12 bases agree with TRBD2. The CDR3 sequence is 15 residues long. Germline CDR1 DFQATT, CDR2 SNEGSKA (reference sequence). J lost 2 bases, V lost 3 bases, and 3 bases had no gene match. CDR3 loop: CSASRTSGATDTQYF. The CDR3 nucleotides read TGCAGTGCTAGTCGGACTAGCGGGGCCACAGATACGCAGTATTTT.

This chain joins TRBV5-4 and TRBJ2-1, with 12 nucleotides matching TRBD2. Germline CDR1 SGHNT, CDR2 YYREEE (reference sequence). J lost 4 bases, V lost 2 bases, and 4 bases had no gene match. The CDR3 totals 16 residues. CDR3: CASSFILAGGYNEQFF. CDR3 coding DNA: TGTGCCAGCAGCTTCATCCTAGCGGGGGGGTACAATGAGCAGTTCTTC.

This clone has only one observation. The rearrangement uses TRBV5-1 and TRBJ2-7, with 7 nucleotides matching TRBD1. Germline CDR1 SGHRS, CDR2 YFSETQ. The trim removed 0 bases at V and 0 bases at J, leaving 3 bases unmatched. This CDR3 is 15 amino acids long. This CDR3 is CASSLVGTASYEQYF. DNA of the CDR3: TGCGCCAGCAGCTTGGTTGGGACAGCCTCCTACGAGCAGTACTTC.

The chain employs TRBV30 and TRBJ2-3; 10 bases fit TRBD2. CDR1 and CDR2 from the germline V gene are GTSNPN and SVGIG (reference sequence). The CDR3 contains 16 residues. Trimming at V came to 1 base and at J to 1 base, leaving 5 bases not matched to a gene. The CDR3 DNA sequence: TGTGCCTGGAGTGGTCTAGCGGGGGTAGGCACAGATACGCAGTATTTT. Its protein is CAWSGLAGVGTDTQYF.

V and J are TRBV2 and TRBJ2-1; TRBD1 agrees at 7 bases. Germline V gene data show CDR1 as SNHLY and CDR2 as FYNNEI. V gave up 5 bases and J gave up 4 bases; unmatched junction bases: 8. This CDR3 spans 15 amino acids. The CDR3 spells CASSSQGSSYNEQFF. The CDR3 nucleotides read TGTGCCAGCAGTTCACAGGGGAGTTCATACAATGAGCAGTTCTTC. The full variable domain, completed using reference TRBV2 and TRBJ2-1, is EPEVTQTPSHQVTQMGQEVILRCVPISNHLYFYWYRQILGQKVEFLVSFYNNEISEKSEIFDDQFSVERPDGSNFTLKIRSTKLEDSAMYFCASSSQGSSYNEQFFGPGTRLTVL.

The gene calls are TRBV6-6 and TRBJ1-1; possible D gene TRBD1, 5 bases. CDR1 MNHNY and CDR2 SVGAGI come from the germline V gene (reference sequence). The CDR3 runs 15 residues. Trimming stripped 0 bases from V and 5 bases from J, with 13 bases between. The CDR3 spells CASSYSQGGGTEAFF. DNA for the CDR3: TGTGCCAGCAGTTACTCTCAGGGTGGTGGTACTGAAGCTTTCTTT.

The chain has TRBV9 and TRBJ2-5, with 7 bases fitting TRBD2. Germline V lookup: CDR1 SGDLS, CDR2 YYNGEE. This CDR3 is built from 15 residues. With V trimmed by 0 bases and J by 5 bases, 7 bases remained unmatched. The DNA for the CDR3 is TGTGCCAGCAGCGTAGTGGCGGGGAGGGCGGAGACCCAGTACTTC. Its protein is CASSVVAGRAETQYF.

This rearrangement joins TRBV6-5 to TRBJ2-7, with TRBD1 identical over 7 bases. CDR3 size: 14 residues. V dropped 2 bases and J dropped 5; count of bases not matched to a gene: 6. Germline-derived CDR1 and CDR2 are MNHEY and SVGAGI. The CDR3 nucleotides read TGTGCCAGCAGTTACCGAGACAGGGCAGACGAGCAGTACTTC. Amino acids: CASSYRDRADEQYF.

To note about this clone: The sample holds other DNA sequences that translate to the same CDR3. The chain has TRBV3-1 (or the pseudogene TRBV3-2) and TRBJ2-3, with D perhaps TRBD1 (6 bases). The CDR3 is 14 amino acids. Looked up from germline, CDR1 is LGHDT and CDR2 is YNNKEL (reference sequence). Trimming took off 1 base at V and 2 bases at J, with 7 bases between the two ends. The CDR3 DNA is TGTGCCAGCAGCCAAGGGGGGCCCACAGATACGCAGTATTTT. Amino acid sequence: CASSQGGPTDTQYF.

This clone has a handful of counts. This rearrangement joins TRBV19 to TRBJ1-3; TRBD1 aligns across 7 bases. The length of the CDR3 is 15 residues. The V and J ends lost 6 bases and 1 base, in that order; junction bases with no gene match: 6. Germline V gene sequence: CDR1 LNHDA, CDR2 SQIVND (reference sequence). CDR3 amino acids: CASSNLQGSGNTIYF. As DNA, the CDR3 is TGTGCCAGTAGCAATTTACAGGGGTCTGGAAACACCATATATTTT. Full variable domain (outside the CDR3, taken from reference TRBV19 and TRBJ1-3): DGGITQSPKYLFRKEGQNVTLSCEQNLNHDAMYWYRQDPGQGLRLIYYSQIVNDFQKGDIAEGYSVSREKKESFPLTVTSAQKNPTAFYLCASSNLQGSGNTIYFGEGSWLTVV.

The chain uses TRBV5-1 and TRBJ1-1; TRBD1 matches at 9 bases. The length of the CDR3 is 13 residues. CDR1 and CDR2 from the germline V gene are SGHRS and YFSETQ. V gave up 4 bases and J gave up 11 bases; unmatched junction bases: 9. CDR3 residues: CASSTSIDRGAFF. CDR3 DNA: TGCGCCAGCAGCACTTCTATCGACAGGGGGGCTTTCTTT.

The chain recombines TRBV19 with TRBJ1-5; no clear D gene. CDR3 size: 15 residues. The germline V and J ends were trimmed by 3 bases and 4 bases, with 13 bases remaining between them. The germline V gene has CDR1 LNHDA and CDR2 SQIVND (reference sequence). The DNA for the CDR3 is TGTGCCAGTAGTATGAGTAGAGGGCATAATCAGCCCCAGCATTTT. Its translation is CASSMSRGHNQPQHF.

A single count supports this clone. This chain joins TRBV29-1 and TRBJ1-2, with D uncertain. V gave up 0 bases and J gave up 3 bases, with 17 bases separating them. The CDR3 has 16 residues. Germline CDR1 SQVTM, CDR2 ANQGSEA. CDR3: CSVEDYDPTEDYGYTF. For the CDR3, the DNA is TGCAGCGTTGAAGACTATGACCCGACCGAGGACTATGGCTACACCTTC. Full variable domain (rest looked up from reference TRBV29-1 and TRBJ1-2): SAVISQKPSRDICQRGTSLTIQCQVDSQVTMMFWYRQQPGQSLTLIATANQGSEATYESGFVIDKFPISRPNLTFSTLTVSNMSPEDSSIYLCSVEDYDPTEDYGYTFGSGTRLTVV.

The rearrangement joins TRBV12-5 to TRBJ2-7; the match to TRBD2 covers 13 bases. The V gene end was trimmed by 3 bases and the J gene end by 3 bases; junction bases not matched to a gene: 2. Germline V lookup: CDR1 LGHNT, CDR2 FRNRAP. The CDR3 has 15 amino acids. The CDR3 protein is CASGFGTSGDYEQYF. The CDR3 bases are TGTGCTAGTGGTTTCGGGACTAGCGGGGACTACGAGCAGTACTTC.

This clone was counted a single time. The V gene is TRBV4-3, the J gene TRBJ1-1, with D possibly TRBD1 on 5 matching bases. With 0 bases removed from V and 6 bases from J, the gap between germline ends came to 11 bases. CDR1 LGHNA and CDR2 YSLEER come from the germline V gene. The CDR3 is 14 amino acids. CDR3 residues: CASSQDPGRPEAFF. The CDR3 DNA follows: TGCGCCAGCAGCCAAGACCCAGGGCGCCCTGAAGCTTTCTTT.

CDR3 nucleotide sequence: TGTGCCAGCAGCGTAGATTTTGGACTCCATAACGATTCACCCCTCCACTTT. It specifies CASSVDFGLHNDSPLHF. The chain recombines TRBV9 with TRBJ1-6; D not certain. Trimming stripped 0 bases from V and 8 bases from J, with 18 bases between. Germline V gene data show CDR1 as SGDLS and CDR2 as YYNGEE. CDR3 size: 17 residues. The entire variable domain, with the rest obtained from reference TRBV9 and TRBJ1-6, is as follows: DSGVTQTPKHLITATGQRVTLRCSPRSGDLSVYWYQQSLDQGLQFLIQYYNGEERAKGNILERFSAQQFPDLHSELNLSSLELGDSALYFCASSVDFGLHNDSPLHFGNGTRLTVT.

The chain joins TRBV29-1 to TRBJ1-4; D perhaps matches TRBD1 (5 bases). Per germline, CDR1 SQVTM and CDR2 ANQGSEA. This CDR3 comprises 13 residues. V was pared by 4 bases and J by 7 bases, with 13 bases between. Written as DNA, the CDR3 is TGCAGCGTTGTGGGGCAGGGTGGTGAAAAACTGTTTTTT. This gives the protein CSVVGQGGEKLFF.

This clone was counted once. The J gene is TRBJ1-2, the V gene TRBV7-9; TRBD1 matches at 8 bases. With V trimmed by 1 base and J by 8 bases, 6 bases remained unmatched. Germline assignment: CDR1 SEHNR and CDR2 FQNEAQ (reference sequence). CDR3 length: 14 residues. CDR3: CASSLGVDRVGYTF. The CDR3 bases are TGTGCCAGCAGCTTAGGGGTGGACAGGGTCGGCTACACCTTC.

This clone was counted a single time. V gene TRBV10-1 combines with J gene TRBJ2-2, with TRBD2 identical over 8 bases. The ends lost 6 bases at V and 1 base at J; junction bases unmatched: 7. Germline CDR1 and CDR2: WNHNN and SYGVQD (reference sequence). The CDR3 has 16 residues. CDR3 DNA: TGCGCCAGCAGCGCGGGGGGCATTGGGAACACCGGGGAGCTGTTTTTT. It yields the protein CASSAGGIGNTGELFF.

The rearrangement links TRBV4-1 to TRBJ1-6, with 7 nucleotides matching TRBD1. This CDR3 spans 16 amino acids. The junction had 8 bases not matched to a gene; V was cut back by 5 bases and J by 4 bases. In germline, CDR1 is MGHRA, CDR2 YSYEKL. The CDR3 region is CASSETGTAYNSPLHF. The CDR3 DNA follows: TGCGCCAGCAGCGAGACCGGGACAGCTTATAATTCACCCCTCCACTTT.

This CDR3 reads CASSHTGEHEQFF. As DNA, the CDR3 is TGTGCCAGCAGTCATACAGGGGAGCATGAGCAGTTCTTC. V gene TRBV6-5 combines with J gene TRBJ2-1; 7 nucleotides agree with TRBD1. CDR1 MNHEY and CDR2 SVGAGI come from the germline V gene. With 5 bases clipped from V and 8 bases from J, the junction kept 6 bases outside the gene matches. The CDR3 contains 13 residues.

The chain links TRBV20-1 to TRBJ1-2; D perhaps matches TRBD1 (6 bases). The CDR3 is 11 amino acids. V lost 6 bases and J 9 bases, leaving 14 bases between the germline ends. Per germline, CDR1 DFQATT and CDR2 SNEGSKA (reference sequence). The CDR3 coding sequence is TGCAGTGCGCATACAGGGAGACGCTACACCTTC. As protein: CSAHTGRRYTF.